This section outlines one T cell receptor (beta chain) sequence together with its context. cDNA libraries for TCR alpha and TCR beta, carrying sample barcodes and UMIs, came from 5'RACE with constant-segment primers. TCRdb independently ran MiXCR on the 5' RACE reads; one entry per CDR3 protein. The table has 450,000 to 700,000 distinct CDR3 sequences, around 17% seen once. This sample was included in a study of T-cell memory formation after mild COVID-19. Overall study context: For the most part, TCR clusters were specific to one donor.

CDR3 length equals 18 residues. In germline, CDR1 is MNHEY, CDR2 SVGEGT. V lost 6 bases, J lost 3 bases, and 10 bases stayed unmatched. The source of this sequence is an adult woman who had mild COVID-19 (a few samples of this study predate the infection). Cell type and time point are not known. The rearrangement joins TRBV6-2 or TRBV6-3 to TRBJ2-1, with 14 bases aligning to TRBD2. Input material: PBMCs or a T cell subset sorted from them (not recorded which). CDR3: CASSPGTSGGIGYNEQFF. The DNA for the CDR3 is TGTGCCAGCAGCCCTGGGACTAGCGGGGGAATAGGCTACAATGAGCAGTTCTTC.